This T cell receptor (beta chain) stems from a study of brain T cells in children with intractable seizures. Points on this clone: What it binds is not known.

Study findings and constraints: Clones missing pre-surgery may reflect undersampling of that blood sample.

The CDR3 extends over 13 amino acids. CDR1 is MNHNY and CDR2 is SVGAGI in the germline V gene (reference sequence). Trimming took off 4 bases at V and 2 bases at J, with 8 bases between the two ends. Profiling relied on immunoSEQ multiplex PCR, and the TCRdb table lists in-frame clones only, not all of them. The sample contains about 22,000 clones, approximately 94% of which appear only once. The sequenced cases were selected for having the highest brain T cell transcript signatures. Pre-surgery treatment included at least one anti-epileptic drug. The receptor comes from a boy aged 5 to 17 with focal cortical dysplasia and intractable seizures. The sequenced sample was peripheral blood, obtained at surgery. J is TRBJ1-2 and V is TRBV6-6; weak D call: TRBD1 (5 bases). The chain's CDR3 is CASSWTPNYGYTF. In DNA form, the CDR3 reads TGTGCCAGCAGTTGGACACCCAACTATGGCTACACCTTC.